These 15 T cell receptor beta chains were sequenced from one sample in a study of blood T cells in healthy people across ages. Together with a sample-barcoded 5' primer, a J-beta primer mix was included in a second PCR lasting roughly 6 to 12 cycles. MiXCR, applied by TCRdb to the 5' RACE reads, yields one record per CDR3 protein. The repertoire consists of approximately 850,000 distinct CDR3 sequences, with roughly 60% occurring once and the leading ten covering about 20%. Sequencing was carried out using blood. Receptor source: a man aged 25-45 years in good health.

This clonotype was counted a few times. The chain joins TRBV11-2 to TRBJ2-4; 8 bases agree with TRBD2. Germline trimming cut 1 base from V and 0 bases from J; bases unmatched to any gene: 8. This CDR3 is built from 18 residues. The germline V gene encodes CDR1 SGHAT and CDR2 FQNNGV. The CDR3 nucleotides read TGTGCCAGCAGCTTAGCAAGCGGGGGATTATTAGCCAAAAACATTCAGTACTTC. Translating it yields CASSLASGGLLAKNIQYF.

The genes are TRBV7-6 and TRBJ2-1; 8 bases map to TRBD2. In germline, CDR1 is SGHVS, CDR2 FNYEAQ. The V and J ends lost 5 bases and 7 bases, in that order; junction bases with no gene match: 10. CDR3 length: 15 residues. CDR3 protein: CASSETGGRRNEQFF. Written as DNA, the CDR3 is TGTGCCAGCAGCGAGACGGGCGGGAGGCGAAATGAGCAGTTCTTC.

On this clonotype itself: The junction shows a germline mismatch at one end, possibly a read error. The chain recombines TRBV6-5 with TRBJ2-1, with 7 bases identical to TRBD2. In germline, CDR1 is MNHEY, CDR2 SVGAGI. This CDR3 has 15 residues. The CDR3 spells CATSVLAASYNEQFF. The CDR3 DNA follows: TGTGCCACCAGTGTGCTAGCGGCCTCCTACAATGAGCAGTTCTTC.

This chain joins TRBV7-8 and TRBJ2-7; TRBD2 matches 8 bases. Germline CDR1 and CDR2: SGHVS and FQNEAQ. V gave up 5 bases and J gave up 4 bases; unmatched junction bases: 13. The CDR3 extends over 16 amino acids. This CDR3 is CASSILASGGRYEQYF. The CDR3 DNA reads TGTGCCAGCAGCATACTAGCGTCGGGAGGGCGTTACGAGCAGTACTTC.

The V and J genes are TRBV1 and TRBJ2-2; TRBD1, the D gene given by the table, was not confirmed from the DNA. TRBV1 is assigned pseudogene status. CDR3 length: 18 amino acids. The CDR3 nucleotides are TGCACCAGCAGCCAAGATACAGGGGGATACCTGAACACCGGGGAGCTGTTTTTT. This gives the protein CTSSQDTGGYLNTGELFF.

The CDR3 region has the DNA TGTGCCAGCATGGGCTCAGGGGGGCCCACCGGGGAGCTGTTTTTT. It codes for CASMGSGGPTGELFF. The J gene is TRBJ2-2, the V gene TRBV2, with a tentative D call TRBD1 (7 bases). Germline-derived CDR1 and CDR2 are SNHLY and FYNNEI. Trimming removed 7 bases from V and 4 bases from J, with 16 bases in between. The CDR3 covers 15 residues.

The V gene is TRBV9, the J gene TRBJ2-1; unclear D gene. CDR3 length: 15 amino acids. Germline assignment: CDR1 SGDLS and CDR2 YYNGEE. Trimming shortened V by 3 bases and J by 0 bases, and 10 bases separated the two germline ends. The CDR3 DNA reads TGTGCCAGCAGCGGCGGACGGAGCTCCTACAATGAGCAGTTCTTC. It translates to CASSGGRSSYNEQFF. Filled out from reference TRBV9 and TRBJ2-1, the complete variable domain reads DSGVTQTPKHLITATGQRVTLRCSPRSGDLSVYWYQQSLDQGLQFLIQYYNGEERAKGNILERFSAQQFPDLHSELNLSSLELGDSALYFCASSGGRSSYNEQFFGPGTRLTVL.

The chain carries TRBV7-3 and TRBJ1-2; D is unclear. V was shortened by 5 bases and J by 3 bases, with 16 bases between the two germline ends. The CDR3 is 15 residues long. Per germline, CDR1 SGHTA and CDR2 FQGTGA. This chain's CDR3 is CASSPPGAAYYGYTF. CDR3 DNA: TGTGCCAGCAGCCCGCCGGGCGCGGCCTACTATGGCTACACCTTC.

This clonotype was counted only a few times. This rearrangement joins TRBV25-1 to TRBJ1-6; TRBD1 might be the D (6 bases). CDR3 length equals 15 residues. CDR1 is MGHDK and CDR2 is SYGVNS in the germline V gene. Trimming pared 3 bases from V and 2 bases from J, leaving 8 bases between. The CDR3 reads CASSETGTYNSPLHF. The CDR3 DNA follows: TGTGCCAGCAGTGAGACAGGCACCTATAATTCACCCCTCCACTTT. Full variable domain (rest looked up from reference TRBV25-1 and TRBJ1-6): EADIYQTPRYLVIGTGKKITLECSQTMGHDKMYWYQQDPGMELHLIHYSYGVNSTEKGDLSSESTVSRIRTEHFPLTLESARPSHTSQYLCASSETGTYNSPLHFGNGTRLTVT.

This clonotype was detected a few times. The gene calls are TRBV29-1 and TRBJ2-7; a possible D gene is TRBD1 (6 bases). This CDR3 region has 11 residues. The germline V gene encodes CDR1 SQVTM and CDR2 ANQGSEA. Trimming pared 8 bases from V and 5 bases from J, leaving 13 bases between. The CDR3 protein is CSPHRVDEQYF. The DNA of the CDR3 is TGCAGCCCCCACAGGGTAGACGAGCAGTACTTC.

V usage is TRBV9 and J usage is TRBJ2-7; TRBD1 agrees at 10 bases. Trimming removed 7 bases from V and 3 bases from J; junction bases left unmatched: 10. The germline gives CDR1 SGDLS, CDR2 YYNGEE. This CDR3 has 15 residues. CDR3 amino acids: CASSRDRGLNYEQYF. DNA of the CDR3: TGTGCCAGCTCCCGGGACAGGGGATTGAACTACGAGCAGTACTTC.

This clonotype was observed a handful of times. At one end the junction does not follow the germline gene, possibly because of a read error. This chain links TRBV7-2 with TRBJ2-1, with 7 nucleotides matching TRBD2. This CDR3 comprises 13 residues. Germline loops: CDR1 SGHTA, CDR2 FQGNSA. CDR3 in DNA: TGTGCCAGCAGTTTAGGGGAGGGGAATGAGCAGTTCTTC. Residues: CASSLGEGNEQFF.

This chain links TRBV12-5 with TRBJ2-5; 13 bases map to TRBD2. Germline assignment: CDR1 LGHNT and CDR2 FRNRAP. There are 18 residues in the CDR3. The V and J ends lost 0 bases and 3 bases, in that order; junction bases with no gene match: 7. The CDR3 sequence is CASGLVAGLAGVEETQYF. CDR3 DNA sequence: TGTGCTAGTGGTTTGGTGGCCGGACTAGCGGGAGTGGAAGAGACCCAGTACTTC. The entire variable domain, with the rest obtained from reference TRBV12-5 and TRBJ2-5, is as follows: DARVTQTPRHKVTEMGQEVTMRCQPILGHNTVFWYRQTMMQGLELLAYFRNRAPLDDSGMPKDRFSAEMPDATLATLKIQPSEPRDSAVYFCASGLVAGLAGVEETQYFGPGTRLLVL.

The chain couples TRBV7-9 to TRBJ1-1; D uncertain. Deletions cut 1 base from V and 4 bases from J, with 7 bases between. The CDR3 length is 13 residues. CDR1 and CDR2 from the germline V gene are SEHNR and FQNEAQ (reference sequence). Written as DNA, the CDR3 is TGTGCCAGCAGCTTAGGGGGTGCCACTGAAGCTTTCTTT. The encoded protein is CASSLGGATEAFF.

This clonotype has a count of ten or more. The J gene is TRBJ2-7, the V gene TRBV29-1; no clear D. Trimming pared 4 bases from V and 3 bases from J, leaving 7 bases between. CDR1 is SQVTM, CDR2 ANQGSEA, per germline. CDR3 size: 11 residues. The CDR3 spells CSVGRDYEQYF. CDR3 DNA sequence: TGCAGCGTTGGTAGGGACTACGAGCAGTACTTC.